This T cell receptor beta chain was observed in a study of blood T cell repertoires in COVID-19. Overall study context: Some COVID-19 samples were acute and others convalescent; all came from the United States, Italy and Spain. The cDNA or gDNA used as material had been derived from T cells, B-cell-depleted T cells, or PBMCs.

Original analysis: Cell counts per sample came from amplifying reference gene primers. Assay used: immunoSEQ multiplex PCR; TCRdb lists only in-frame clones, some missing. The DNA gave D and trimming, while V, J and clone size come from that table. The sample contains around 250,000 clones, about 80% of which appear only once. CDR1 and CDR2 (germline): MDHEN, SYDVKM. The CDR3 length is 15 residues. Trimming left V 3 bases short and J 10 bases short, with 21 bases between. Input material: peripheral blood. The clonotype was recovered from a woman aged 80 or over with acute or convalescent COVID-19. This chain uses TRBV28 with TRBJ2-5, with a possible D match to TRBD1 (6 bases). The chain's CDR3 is CASSFINRESGIQYF. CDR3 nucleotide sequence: TGTGCCAGCAGTTTTATCAACAGGGAGTCGGGTATCCAGTACTTC.